Given below is one TCR beta chain in context. With the 5' RACE reads reprocessed, TCRdb shows one record per CDR3 protein and no DNA. Seen in this sample are 440,000 or so distinct CDR3 sequences; the ten most common clones hold 6% to 8%. The record originates from a study of T cells expressing NK-cell markers. The sequence was collected from a woman between 18 and 70 years old in good health. The source material was blood T cells: a sorted CD56 or NKG2C T cell subset, CD4+ or CD8+ T cells, or bulk PBMC T cells (not recorded which).

This CDR3 reads CASRRKYNEQFF. The chain combines TRBV27 with TRBJ2-1. The CDR3 runs to 12 residues. CDR1 is MNHEY and CDR2 is SMNVEV in the germline V gene (reference sequence).